This T cell receptor (beta chain) was sequenced in a study of cytomegalovirus exposure and HLA in healthy donors. Primers: 60 Vbeta forward and 13 Jbeta reverse. Libraries were prepared by immunoSEQ multiplex PCR; TCRdb keeps only in-frame clonotypes and omits some of them. Of about 190,000 clones in the sample, 77% were seen once. Study-level results: Other equally common chains were less clonally expanded than HLA-associated TCR beta chains, a later analysis showed.

Likely unrecorded immune exposures existed in these nominally healthy donors. In regard to this clone: No antigen is known for it.

The CDR3 extends over 16 amino acids. CDR1 is SGHTA, CDR2 FQGNSA, per germline. The V and J ends lost 5 bases and 0 bases, in that order; junction bases with no gene match: 7. The J gene is TRBJ2-4, the V gene TRBV7-2; TRBD1 matches at 7 bases. This receptor was taken from a woman aged 30 to 39 in good health and CMV-seropositive. The material sequenced was PBMCs. CDR3 sequence (DNA): TGTGCCAGCAGCCGGGGACAGCGATTAGCCAAAAACATTCAGTACTTC. As protein: CASSRGQRLAKNIQYF.